This is a list of T cell receptor beta chains from one sample in a study of CXCR3-negative and CXCR3-positive naive CD8 T cells. TCRdb reanalyzed the 5' RACE reads and collapses them to one entry per CDR3 protein, without DNA. This table lists some 150,000 distinct CDR3 sequences. Input material: naive CXCR3+ CD8+ T cells from blood. These receptors all come from a human donor in good health. Some clones in this sample may be carry-over from other donors' samples. CDR3s include the opening cysteine and the closing phenylalanine or tryptophan.

J	V	CDR3
TRBJ2-3	TRBV7-9	CASSFRPTSLEGTDTQYF
TRBJ2-7	TRBV5-6	CASSLTWDGYEQYF
TRBJ2-1	TRBV20-1	CSASGTDYNEQFF
TRBJ2-7	TRBV7-2	CASSRTSLVSGYEQYF
TRBJ2-5	TRBV12-3/TRBV12-4	CASSPWEGGETQYF
TRBJ2-7	TRBV29-1	CSVVVYSYEQYF
TRBJ2-3	TRBV4-3	CASSLLRTDTQYF
TRBJ2-2	TRBV4-3	CASSQDRSGPYTGELFF
TRBJ2-7	TRBV27	CASRVGGASYEQYF
TRBJ2-3	TRBV7-2	CASSLGGGDPQYF
TRBJ2-7	TRBV11-2	CASSFPQGLDEQYF
TRBJ1-1	TRBV7-9	CASSLLIGTEAFF
TRBJ2-3	TRBV21-1	CASRSQVGQDTDTQYF
TRBJ2-3	TRBV29-1	CSVVQGLTDTQYF
TRBJ1-1	TRBV12-3/TRBV12-4	CASSWGNTEAFF
TRBJ2-3	TRBV6-5	CASSPKPGDTQYF
TRBJ2-3	TRBV20-1	CSARDPIGRDTQYF
TRBJ1-1	TRBV29-1	CSVELGIVYTEAFF
TRBJ2-7	TRBV23-1	CASSPIDCTYEQYF
TRBJ2-2	TRBV7-8	CASSRVYGSSGTNTGELFF
TRBJ2-3	TRBV12-3/TRBV12-4	CASSPRLAGGSTDTQYF
TRBJ1-1	TRBV7-9	CASSLGGGTGGRTEAFF
TRBJ2-1	TRBV29-1	CSVDWSSYNEQFF
TRBJ2-3	TRBV4-2	CASSQAGAWTDTQYF
TRBJ2-1	TRBV7-9	CASSSSGGAYNEQFF
TRBJ2-1	TRBV29-1	CSVEFSRSSYNEQFF
TRBJ1-5	TRBV7-8	CASSPRPESNQPQHF
TRBJ1-4	TRBV13	CASSSRGREKLFF
TRBJ2-2	TRBV6-4	CASSAKGLDTGELFF
TRBJ2-7	TRBV6-2/TRBV6-3	CASSYLASVVEQYF
TRBJ2-7	TRBV7-9	CDSSFGTYEQYF
TRBJ2-2	TRBV7-2	CASRDTGELFF
TRBJ2-5	TRBV12-5	CASAPGQGTETQYF
TRBJ1-2	TRBV7-9	CASSRSPGSDTNGYTF
TRBJ2-1	TRBV10-1	CASSSRGASSYNEQFF
TRBJ1-5	TRBV2	CASATGTAGSQPQHF
TRBJ2-7	TRBV28	CASSYGGWGSYEQYF
TRBJ2-5	TRBV29-1	CSVHRGDLPQEAQYF
TRBJ2-3	TRBV28	CASSGSWTEFNTQYF
TRBJ2-4	TRBV29-1	CSVLQGVDIQYF
TRBJ2-7	TRBV29-1	CSVGGRGEQYF
TRBJ2-3	TRBV7-9	CASSTTSSAALGTQYF
TRBJ2-5	TRBV7-6	CASSLEIQETQYF
TRBJ2-3	TRBV11-3	CASSSKDGGTILTDTQYF
TRBJ2-7	TRBV2	CASSARSPNSYEQYF
TRBJ1-5	TRBV27	CASSSSSNQPQHF
TRBJ2-7	TRBV4-1	CASSPQAAGGLDEQYF
TRBJ2-7	TRBV4-3	CASSPGTGARYEQYF
TRBJ1-1	TRBV29-1	CSVPRGGGGEAFF
TRBJ2-7	TRBV7-9	CASSARTEWLATYEQYF